The clone carrying this T cell receptor (beta chain) was seen just once. The data were taken from a study of control samples from healthy donors and cancer patients. Germline V gene data show CDR1 as MGHRA and CDR2 as YSYEKL. Germline trimming cut 0 bases from V and 7 bases from J; bases unmatched to any gene: 7. The CDR3 contains 16 residues. Repertoires were generated with immunoSEQ multiplex PCR, while TCRdb's copy carries only in-frame clones and drops some. Of some 100,000 clones in the sample, approximately 93% are singletons; the top ten hold over 8%. Material for sequencing was blood. This sequence joins TRBV4-1 and TRBJ1-4; TRBD1 aligns across 8 bases. This clonotype originated in a man between 18 and 29 years old in good health. CDR3 region: CASSQDPGTGGEKLFF. CDR3 bases: TGCGCCAGCAGCCAAGATCCCGGGACAGGCGGTGAAAAACTGTTTTTT.